This T cell receptor beta chain was retrieved from a study of T cell responses to AZD1222 COVID-19 vaccine. Overall study results and limits: Across spike, vaccine-associated CD4 TCRs were found, dominant at 160-218 and 743-854.

Comments on this clone: Its matching antigen is unknown.

The CDR3 consists of 15 residues. Germline assignment: CDR1 LNHDA and CDR2 SQIVND (reference sequence). The V end lost 0 bases, the J end lost 2 bases, and 8 bases lay between the germline ends. The data were produced by immunoSEQ multiplex PCR, yet TCRdb's version contains in-frame clones alone and is incomplete. Of more than 140,000 clones detected, roughly 93% appear once; the ten largest clones hold over 0.9%. The sample was peripheral blood, taken on day 0 of MenACWY control vaccination. The clonotype was recovered from an adult in good health. The gene calls are TRBV19 and TRBJ2-1; D is perhaps TRBD1 (5 bases). CDR3 DNA sequence: TGTGCCAGTAGTATAGATCAGGGCCCCTACAATGAGCAGTTCTTC. It yields the protein CASSIDQGPYNEQFF.